This TCR beta chain originates from a study of T cell repertoires in cytomegalovirus infection. Study summary: Epitope selection comprised recently identified HLA-C-restricted CMV epitopes and well-studied HLA-B-restricted CMV epitopes. A matching HLA type, together with CMV infection, was signaled by public TCR beta signatures.

Between the trimmed V and J ends, which lost 1 base and 5 bases, there was a span of 12 bases. This CDR3 spans 14 amino acids. From germline, CDR1 is SGHTA and CDR2 FQGNSA. General study findings and limits: HLA-C-restricted CMV-specific TCR beta clonotypes prevailed in the ex vivo response. Cumulative public TCR beta family frequency identified CMV carriers with the relevant HLA.

This clonotype has just a few counts. Its specificity is not known. MiXCR was run by TCRdb on the reads, yielding one entry per CDR3 protein. The profile shows approximately 76,000 distinct CDR3 sequences, roughly 40% of them singletons. The TCR sequence derives from a human donor in good health (CMV status not recorded). Some clones in this sample may be carry-over from other donors' samples. The J gene is TRBJ2-7, the V gene TRBV7-2; D unclear. The specimen comprised CD8+ T cells from cultured PBMCs, sampled from culture after CMV antigen stimulation. Here the CDR3 reads CASSLDYRFDEQYF. The CDR3, as DNA: TGTGCCAGCAGCTTAGATTATAGATTCGACGAGCAGTACTTC.